This T cell receptor beta chain was obtained from a study of control samples from healthy donors and cancer patients. Here immunoSEQ multiplex PCR was the method, and the copy in TCRdb shows in-frame clones only, minus some. The sample lists roughly 95,000 clones; almost 90% were seen once. This TCR was recovered from a man under 40 in good health. Sequenced sample: blood.

CDR3 sequence (DNA): TGCGCCAGCAGCGGTCGTGTGGGGGGAAACACCATATATTTT. Its translation: CASSGRVGGNTIYF. The gene calls are TRBV4-3 and TRBJ1-3; D is unclear. This CDR3 is built from 14 residues. CDR1 is LGHNA, CDR2 YSLEER, per germline. V lost 5 bases, J lost 4 bases, and 12 bases lay in between.